Shown below are 24 T cell receptor beta chains from a single sample sequenced in a study of blood T cells in healthy people across ages. Using a J-beta primer mix together with a sample-barcoded 5' primer, a second PCR was run for roughly 7 to 12 cycles. TCRdb re-called the 5' RACE reads through MiXCR, storing one row per CDR3 protein. The repertoire holds roughly 2 million distinct CDR3 sequences, with around 48% as singletons. The sample comprised blood. These receptors all come from a woman aged 40 to 49 in good health.

The CDR3 spells CSVGGTLSETQYF. In DNA, the CDR3 is TGCAGCGTCGGGGGGACCCTCTCAGAGACCCAGTACTTC. This chain joins TRBV29-1 and TRBJ2-5; TRBD2 matches at 7 bases. The V and J ends lost 6 bases and 4 bases, in that order; junction bases with no gene match: 8. CDR3 length: 13 residues. The V gene's germline CDR1 is SQVTM and CDR2 ANQGSEA.

The chain has TRBV21-1 and TRBJ1-4. TRBV21-1 constitutes a pseudogene. The CDR3 length is 16 residues. The CDR3 DNA reads as TGTGCCAGCAGCAAAGTTAAACGAGAAGAGCATGAAAAACTGTTTTTT. It encodes CASSKVKREEHEKLFF.

The chain employs TRBV12-3 or TRBV12-4 and TRBJ1-6; weak D call: TRBD1 (5 bases). V was trimmed by 6 bases and J by 4 bases, leaving 10 bases between them. There are 14 residues in the CDR3. CDR3 residues: CASRGRVYNSPLHF. The CDR3 DNA reads as TGTGCCAGCAGGGGACGGGTTTATAATTCACCCCTCCACTTT.

The chain links TRBV5-6 to TRBJ1-2, with D tentatively TRBD1 (6 bases). V shed 6 bases and J shed 4 bases, with 22 bases lying between them. The CDR3 is 16 residues long. Germline V gives CDR1 SGHDT, CDR2 YYEEEE. The CDR3 coding sequence is TGTGCCAGCATTTTAACCGTGGGGGGCTCGGTCTATGGCTACACCTTC. Translation: CASILTVGGSVYGYTF.

This clonotype was picked up a small number of times. The chain employs TRBV5-1 and TRBJ2-1, with TRBD1 matching over 7 bases. This CDR3 is 12 amino acids long. V shed 2 bases, J shed 8 bases, and the junction held 1 base outside the gene matches. Germline CDR1 is SGHRS and CDR2 is YFSETQ. CDR3 nucleotides: TGCGCCAGCAGCTTAGGACAGGATGAGCAGTTCTTC. Translated, it gives CASSLGQDEQFF.

The chain joins TRBV24-1 to TRBJ2-3; D is unclear. This CDR3 has 16 amino acids. Germline CDR1 and CDR2: KGHDR and SFDVKD. Trimming stripped 3 bases from V and 2 bases from J, with 14 bases between. The CDR3 DNA follows: TGTGCCACCAGTGATCTTCCCACTTCGACCACAGATACGCAGTATTTT. Translating it yields CATSDLPTSTTDTQYF.

CDR3 in amino acids: CASSQDRVGRGTGELFF. Written as DNA, the CDR3 is TGCGCCAGCAGCCAAGATCGAGTAGGGAGGGGCACCGGGGAGCTGTTTTTT. The rearrangement uses TRBV4-3 and TRBJ2-2; 7 nucleotides match TRBD2. This CDR3 is 17 amino acids long. V dropped 0 bases and J dropped 4; count of bases not matched to a gene: 8. Looked up from germline, CDR1 is LGHNA and CDR2 is YSLEER.

This sequence joins TRBV25-1 and TRBJ2-6; 9 bases line up with TRBD2. The CDR3 has 17 residues. The V gene's germline CDR1 is MGHDK and CDR2 SYGVNS. The junction had 3 bases not matched to a gene; V was cut back by 3 bases and J by 0 bases. The CDR3 DNA reads TGTGCCAGCAGTGACCTAGCGGGGCACTCTGGGGCCAACGTCCTGACTTTC. Translation gives CASSDLAGHSGANVLTF.

The chain uses TRBV7-2 and TRBJ1-2; D perhaps matches TRBD1 (5 bases). The V end was cut by 3 bases, the J end by 8 bases, with 16 bases between. The germline gives CDR1 SGHTA, CDR2 FQGNSA. This CDR3 has 14 amino acids. The CDR3 reads CASSLPGRRGGYTF. DNA for the CDR3: TGTGCCAGCAGCTTGCCGGGGCGGCGTGGAGGCTACACCTTC.

This clonotype showed up just a few times. The chain is built from TRBV25-1 and TRBJ2-7; D is possibly TRBD2 (6 bases). The ends were cut back, 6 bases at V and 9 bases at J, with 18 bases in the middle. The CDR3 is 13 residues long. The germline gives CDR1 MGHDK, CDR2 SYGVNS. CDR3 nucleotide sequence: TGTGCCAGCAGCGGATGGGGGGAACGGGGGCAGTACTTC. This sequence encodes CASSGWGERGQYF.

The V and J genes are TRBV6-2 or TRBV6-3 and TRBJ2-3; D remains unclear. The CDR3 runs to 15 residues. Trimming pared 10 bases from V and 2 bases from J, leaving 19 bases between. Germline CDR1 is MNHEY and CDR2 is SVGEGT. In DNA, the CDR3 is TGTGCCACTACCGTCGGTCAAGTCTTCACAGATACGCAGTATTTT. The encoded protein is CATTVGQVFTDTQYF.

The chain has TRBV27 and TRBJ2-7; D could derive from TRBD1 or TRBD2 (5 bases each). V was pared by 3 bases and J by 2 bases, with 14 bases between. Per the germline V gene, CDR1 is MNHEY and CDR2 is SMNVEV (reference sequence). This CDR3 is built from 15 residues. CDR3 nucleotides: TGTGCCAGCAGTTTCTTACAGGAGGTTCCCTACGAGCAGTACTTC. Amino acid sequence: CASSFLQEVPYEQYF.

CDR3 in DNA: TGTGCCAGCAGTGAATATGCGCGTTGGACGTGGGCAAGGTTGGAGTATGGCTACACCTTC. This encodes CASSEYARWTWARLEYGYTF. The V and J genes are TRBV25-1 and TRBJ1-2; D is unclear. Between the trimmed V and J ends, which lost 0 bases and 5 bases, there was a span of 28 bases. This CDR3 is built from 20 residues. Germline-derived CDR1 and CDR2 are MGHDK and SYGVNS.

The rearrangement links TRBV10-3 to TRBJ2-1; 9 bases match TRBD2. Germline V gene data show CDR1 as ENHRY and CDR2 as SYGVKD. This CDR3 comprises 15 residues. After removal of 8 bases from V and 2 bases from J, the junction contained 7 bases not matched to a gene. The CDR3 region has the DNA TGTGCCATCGGGCAAGCGGGGGGACCCTACAATGAGCAGTTCTTC. Residues: CAIGQAGGPYNEQFF.

Note on this clonotype: A read error is possible here, since a much larger clone lies one base away. The chain is built from TRBV11-2 and TRBJ2-7, with D uncertain. The CDR3 runs to 12 residues. Between the trimmed V and J ends, which lost 0 bases and 6 bases, there was a span of 6 bases. Germline V gene lookup returns CDR1 SGHAT and CDR2 FQNNGV. The CDR3 loop is CASSLDGIEQYF. For the CDR3, the DNA is TGTGCCAGCAGCTTAGATGGGATCGAGCAGTACTTC.

This clonotype was counted a few times. The V gene is TRBV2, the J gene TRBJ2-5; 11 bases match TRBD2. The CDR3 spans 16 residues. With V trimmed by 5 bases and J by 2 bases, 7 bases remained unmatched. Germline CDR1 reads SNHLY; CDR2 reads FYNNEI. CDR3 DNA: TGTGCCAGCAGTCGGGTTCGGACTAGCGGGCAAGAGACCCAGTACTTC. It is translated as CASSRVRTSGQETQYF.

J is TRBJ2-7 and V is TRBV4-1; tentatively, D is TRBD2 (5 bases). The CDR3 spans 16 residues. CDR1 is MGHRA and CDR2 is YSYEKL in the germline V gene. Trimming took off 6 bases at V and 0 bases at J, with 18 bases between the two ends. CDR3 sequence: CASSPPDPGGSYEQYF. In nucleotides, the CDR3 is TGCGCCAGCAGTCCCCCTGACCCAGGAGGCTCCTACGAGCAGTACTTC.

This clonotype was recorded a few times. The chain has TRBV4-3 and TRBJ2-1; D gene uncertain. The germline CDR1 and CDR2 sequences are LGHNA and YSLEER. CDR3 length equals 15 residues. V gave up 2 bases and J gave up 6 bases, with 14 bases separating them. CDR3 sequence: CASSQRPRSSNEQFF. The CDR3 coding sequence is TGCGCCAGCAGCCAACGTCCGAGATCAAGCAATGAGCAGTTCTTC.

The chain joins TRBV5-1 to TRBJ2-3; 7 bases map to TRBD1. The CDR3 runs 18 residues. V lost 0 bases and J lost 3; bases outside the gene matches: 13. Germline V gene lookup returns CDR1 SGHRS and CDR2 YFSETQ. The CDR3 region is CASSLGRQGPRRTDTQYF. The CDR3 nucleotides read TGCGCCAGCAGCTTGGGCAGACAGGGCCCACGGCGGACAGATACGCAGTATTTT.

This chain joins TRBV29-1 and TRBJ2-3; the match to TRBD1 covers 7 bases. V was clipped by 4 bases and J by 3 bases; unmatched bases: 13. The germline V gene has CDR1 SQVTM and CDR2 ANQGSEA. The CDR3 is made up of 16 amino acids. For the CDR3, the DNA is TGCAGCGTTGGGGGGTCCAGACAGGGATCGACAGATACGCAGTATTTT. Encoded protein: CSVGGSRQGSTDTQYF.

The rearrangement uses TRBV24-1 and TRBJ2-3, with no clear D. Trimming took 9 bases from V and 1 from J, leaving 10 bases between them. Per the germline V gene, CDR1 is KGHDR and CDR2 is SFDVKD. This CDR3 is 13 amino acids long. The CDR3 nucleotides read TGTGCCACCCTTCGGACCGGCACAGATACGCAGTATTTT. Translated: CATLRTGTDTQYF.

This clonotype was seen only a few times. The V and J genes are TRBV9 and TRBJ2-1; D might be TRBD1 or TRBD2, each matching 7 bases. V was pared by 5 bases and J by 6 bases, with 30 bases between. This CDR3 spans 19 amino acids. Germline loops: CDR1 SGDLS, CDR2 YYNGEE. The CDR3 sequence is CASREGWGQRRGYGNEQFF. The CDR3 coding sequence is TGTGCCAGCAGAGAGGGATGGGGACAGAGGCGGGGGTACGGCAATGAGCAGTTCTTC.

This clonotype was observed a handful of times. This rearrangement joins TRBV6-5 to TRBJ2-6; D is unresolved. V was trimmed by 4 bases and J by 0 bases, leaving 13 bases between them. CDR1 MNHEY and CDR2 SVGAGI come from the germline V gene. The CDR3 is 17 residues long. CDR3 sequence reads: CASSSSPRASGANVLTF. CDR3 DNA sequence: TGTGCCAGCAGTTCTTCTCCACGGGCCTCTGGGGCCAACGTCCTGACTTTC.

The chain has TRBV9 and TRBJ2-1; D unclear. This CDR3 is built from 14 residues. Germline assignment: CDR1 SGDLS and CDR2 YYNGEE. The V and J ends lost 0 bases and 12 bases respectively, with 16 bases between them. The CDR3 nucleotides read TGTGCCAGCAGCGTAGGCCCCATTCGACAAGGGCAGTTCTTC. Amino acids: CASSVGPIRQGQFF.